Below, 17 T cell receptor beta chains from the same sample are listed, as sequenced in a study of blood T cell repertoires in COVID-19. TCRdb's copy holds only in-frame clones and misses some; the assay was immunoSEQ multiplex PCR. The sample includes fewer than 350,000 clones, around 93% seen only once; the top ten take about 3%. The sequencing input was PBMCs or T cells enriched from blood (not recorded which). These receptors all come from a man aged 35 to 55 who had been exposed to COVID-19.

CDR3: CAISESWPAGELFF. The CDR3 DNA reads TGTGCCATCAGTGAGTCGTGGCCAGCCGGGGAGCTGTTTTTT. The rearrangement uses TRBV10-3 and TRBJ2-2; D uncertain. The V end lost 0 bases, the J end lost 6 bases, and 8 bases lay between the germline ends. Germline V lookup: CDR1 ENHRY, CDR2 SYGVKD. CDR3 length: 14 amino acids.

The sample holds one count of this clone. CDR3 sequence: CASRNGDFSGSTDTQYF. The DNA for the CDR3 is TGTGCCAGCAGGAACGGGGATTTTAGCGGGAGTACAGATACGCAGTATTTT. The rearrangement links TRBV2 to TRBJ2-3; 9 nucleotides line up with TRBD2. The V gene end was trimmed by 6 bases and the J gene end by 3 bases; junction bases not matched to a gene: 13. Germline-derived CDR1 and CDR2 are SNHLY and FYNNEI. CDR3 length: 17 residues.

The CDR3 coding sequence is TGTGCCAGCAGTTACTCGAAAGCGGGAGCCTACGAGCAGTACTTC. This encodes CASSYSKAGAYEQYF. This sequence joins TRBV6-2 or TRBV6-3 and TRBJ2-7, with 8 bases that match TRBD2. Unmatched junction bases numbered 3, after V lost 0 bases and J lost 2 bases. The CDR3 is 15 amino acids. The germline V gene has CDR1 MNHEY and CDR2 SVGEGT.

The chain combines TRBV27 with TRBJ1-5; TRBD1 matches 8 bases. Unmatched junction bases numbered 12, after V lost 6 bases and J lost 2 bases. The CDR3 is 17 residues long. Germline-derived CDR1 and CDR2 are MNHEY and SMNVEV (reference sequence). CDR3 in amino acids: CASRADRANIGNQPQHF. CDR3 DNA: TGTGCCAGCAGGGCGGACAGGGCGAATATCGGCAATCAGCCCCAGCATTTT.

The gene calls are TRBV14 and TRBJ1-2, with 11 positions matching TRBD1. Losses at the gene ends were 4 bases for V and 7 bases for J; bases not matched to a gene: 2. The CDR3 sequence is 13 residues long. CDR1 SGHDN and CDR2 FVKESK come from the germline V gene. The CDR3 here is CASSLDRGLGYTF. The CDR3 DNA sequence: TGTGCCAGCAGCCTGGACAGGGGGCTTGGCTACACCTTC. The variable domain in full, completed from reference TRBV14 and TRBJ1-2, reads EAGVTQFPSHSVIEKGQTVTLRCDPISGHDNLYWYRRVMGKEIKFLLHFVKESKQDESGMPNNRFLAERTGGTYSTLKVQPAELEDSGVYFCASSLDRGLGYTFGSGTRLTVV.

The chain is built from TRBV19 and TRBJ1-1, with no clear D. CDR1 is LNHDA and CDR2 is SQIVND in the germline V gene (reference sequence). With 2 bases removed from V and 2 bases from J, the gap between germline ends came to 9 bases. CDR3 length: 14 amino acids. CDR3 sequence reads: CASSITDTNTEAFF. CDR3 nucleotide sequence: TGTGCCAGTAGTATAACAGACACCAACACTGAAGCTTTCTTT.

The chain recombines TRBV6-4 with TRBJ2-2, with D possibly being TRBD1 (5 bases). In germline, CDR1 is MRHNA, CDR2 SNTAGT. This CDR3 region has 13 residues. The germline V and J ends were trimmed by 6 bases and 4 bases, with 9 bases remaining between them. This CDR3 reads CASSSGATGELFF. CDR3 nucleotides: TGTGCCAGCAGCTCTGGGGCCACCGGGGAGCTGTTTTTT.

This rearrangement joins TRBV19 to TRBJ2-3, with TRBD1 matching 7 bases. The CDR3 runs to 13 residues. V shed 8 bases, J shed 4 bases, and the junction held 6 bases outside the gene matches. Germline CDR1 is LNHDA and CDR2 is SQIVND (reference sequence). CDR3 DNA: TGTGCCAGTCGACCCACAGGGGCAGATACGCAGTATTTT. It specifies CASRPTGADTQYF.

The CDR3 reads CASSVGWAPYNEQFF. DNA for the CDR3: TGTGCCAGCAGCGTAGGCTGGGCTCCCTACAATGAGCAGTTCTTC. The genes are TRBV9 and TRBJ2-1; D remains ambiguous. The CDR3 loop spans 15 amino acids. Trimming removed 0 bases at V and 2 bases at J, with 9 bases between. CDR1 is SGDLS and CDR2 is YYNGEE in the germline V gene.

The chain joins TRBV24-1 to TRBJ1-1; D ambiguous. The CDR3 contains 13 residues. Germline values: CDR1 KGHDR, CDR2 SFDVKD. V was clipped by 7 bases and J by 1 base, with 9 bases between them. Here the CDR3 DNA reads TGTGCCACCAGAATGGGCCAGAACACTGAAGCTTTCTTT. It encodes CATRMGQNTEAFF.

The genes are TRBV4-1 and TRBJ1-1, with 7 bases identical to TRBD1. CDR3 length equals 14 residues. Germline CDR1 and CDR2: MGHRA and YSYEKL. V trimming: 5 bases; J trimming: 6 bases; junction bases outside the gene matches: 9. DNA for the CDR3: TGCGCCAGCAGCACCACAGGGGTACAGTCTGAAGCTTTCTTT. Amino acid sequence: CASSTTGVQSEAFF.

The V and J genes are TRBV9 and TRBJ1-2; 8 bases map to TRBD1. The CDR3 loop spans 22 amino acids. The V segment lost 4 bases and the J segment 7 bases; nucleotides outside the gene matches: 33. Looked up from germline, CDR1 is SGDLS and CDR2 is YYNGEE. CDR3 sequence reads: CASSSSPSPPLVQPGGGGGYTF. The CDR3, as DNA: TGTGCCAGCAGCTCGAGCCCCTCCCCCCCCCTGGTTCAACCAGGGGGCGGGGGTGGCTACACCTTC.

The rearrangement uses TRBV10-3 and TRBJ2-1; the D is unclear. Germline CDR1 reads ENHRY; CDR2 reads SYGVKD. The CDR3 consists of 11 residues. Trimming cost V 3 bases and J 12 bases, with 9 bases left between them. The CDR3, as DNA: TGTGCCATCAGTGATAGCCTGTGGCAGTTCTTC. This translates into CAISDSLWQFF.

The rearrangement joins TRBV20-1 to TRBJ1-1, with 7 bases fitting TRBD1. This CDR3 has 13 amino acids. V dropped 3 bases and J dropped 8; count of bases not matched to a gene: 9. Germline CDR1 DFQATT, CDR2 SNEGSKA (reference sequence). This CDR3 reads CSASRTGVVEAFF. The CDR3 DNA reads as TGCAGTGCTAGTCGTACAGGGGTTGTAGAAGCTTTCTTT.

The chain carries TRBV28 and TRBJ1-5; weak D call: TRBD1 (6 bases). Trimming removed 3 bases from V and 7 bases from J, with 16 bases in between. The CDR3 sequence is 15 residues long. Germline V gives CDR1 MDHEN, CDR2 SYDVKM. The CDR3 coding sequence is TGTGCCAGCAGTTTCCACGACAGGTTCGGGCAGCCCCAGCATTTT. Its translation: CASSFHDRFGQPQHF.

This rearrangement joins TRBV28 to TRBJ1-4, with 11 nucleotides matching TRBD1. The V gene's germline CDR1 is MDHEN and CDR2 SYDVKM. The CDR3 is made up of 16 amino acids. V trimming: 1 base; J trimming: 7 bases; junction bases outside the gene matches: 5. CDR3 sequence reads: CASSLLTGTGGEKLFF. CDR3 coding DNA: TGTGCCAGCAGTTTATTGACCGGGACAGGGGGTGAAAAACTGTTTTTT.

V and J are TRBV11-3 and TRBJ1-1, with D unresolved. The V and J ends lost 4 bases and 1 base respectively, with 10 bases between them. Germline CDR1 reads SGHNT; CDR2 reads YENEEA. The CDR3 runs to 14 residues. CDR3 nucleotides: TGTGCCAGCAGCTCCCGCGGAACGAACACTGAAGCTTTCTTT. This encodes CASSSRGTNTEAFF. The whole variable domain, remainder taken from reference TRBV11-3 and TRBJ1-1, is EAGVVQSPRYKIIEKKQPVAFWCNPISGHNTLYWYLQNLGQGPELLIRYENEEAVDDSQLPKDRFSAERLKGVDSTLKIQPAELGDSAVYLCASSSRGTNTEAFFGQGTRLTVV.